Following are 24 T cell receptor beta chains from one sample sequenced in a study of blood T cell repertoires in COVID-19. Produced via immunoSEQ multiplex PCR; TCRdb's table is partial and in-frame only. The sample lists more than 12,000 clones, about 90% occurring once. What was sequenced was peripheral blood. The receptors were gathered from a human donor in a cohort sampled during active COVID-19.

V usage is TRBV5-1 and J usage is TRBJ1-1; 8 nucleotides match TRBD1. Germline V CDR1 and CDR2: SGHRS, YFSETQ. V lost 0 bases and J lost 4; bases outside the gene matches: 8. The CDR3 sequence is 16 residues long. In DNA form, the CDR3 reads TGCGCCAGCAGCTTGGGAACAGGACAGGGTGGCACTGAAGCTTTCTTT. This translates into CASSLGTGQGGTEAFF.

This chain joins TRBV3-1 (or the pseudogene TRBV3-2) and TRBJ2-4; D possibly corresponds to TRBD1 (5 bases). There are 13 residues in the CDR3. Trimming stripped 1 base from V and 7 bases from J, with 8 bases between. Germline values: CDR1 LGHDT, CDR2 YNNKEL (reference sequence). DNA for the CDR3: TGTGCCAGCAGCCAAGGGGGCGGTAACATTCAGTACTTC. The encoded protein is CASSQGGGNIQYF.

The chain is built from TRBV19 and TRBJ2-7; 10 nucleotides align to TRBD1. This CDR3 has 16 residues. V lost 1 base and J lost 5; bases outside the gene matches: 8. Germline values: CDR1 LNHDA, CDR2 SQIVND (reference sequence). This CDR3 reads CASSIGFPGQGNEQYF. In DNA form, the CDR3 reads TGTGCCAGTAGTATAGGGTTTCCGGGACAGGGGAACGAGCAGTACTTC.

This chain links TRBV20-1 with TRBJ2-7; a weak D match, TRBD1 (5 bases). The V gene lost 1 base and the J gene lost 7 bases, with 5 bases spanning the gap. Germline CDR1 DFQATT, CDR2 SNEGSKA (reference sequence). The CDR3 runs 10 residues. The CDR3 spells CSARGQEQYF. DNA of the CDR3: TGCAGTGCTAGAGGACAGGAGCAGTACTTC.

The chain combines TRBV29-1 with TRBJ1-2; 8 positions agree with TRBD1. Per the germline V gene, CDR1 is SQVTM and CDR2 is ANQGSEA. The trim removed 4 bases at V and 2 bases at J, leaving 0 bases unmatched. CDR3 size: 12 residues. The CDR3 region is CSVGQGNYGYTF. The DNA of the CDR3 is TGCAGCGTTGGACAGGGGAACTATGGCTACACCTTC.

CDR3 protein: CASSIGQGTDTQYF. CDR3 bases: TGTGCCAGTAGTATCGGACAGGGCACAGATACGCAGTATTTT. The chain recombines TRBV19 with TRBJ2-3; 7 bases are shared with TRBD1. The CDR3 is made up of 14 amino acids. Germline trimming cut 3 bases from V and 1 base from J; bases unmatched to any gene: 1. In germline, CDR1 is LNHDA, CDR2 SQIVND (reference sequence).

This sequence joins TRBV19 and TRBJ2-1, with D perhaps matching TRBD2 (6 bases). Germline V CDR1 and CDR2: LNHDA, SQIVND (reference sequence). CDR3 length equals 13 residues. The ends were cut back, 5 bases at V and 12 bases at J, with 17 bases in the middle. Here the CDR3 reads CASSVTGAGRQFF. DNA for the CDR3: TGTGCCAGTAGTGTTACCGGCGCGGGGAGGCAGTTCTTC.

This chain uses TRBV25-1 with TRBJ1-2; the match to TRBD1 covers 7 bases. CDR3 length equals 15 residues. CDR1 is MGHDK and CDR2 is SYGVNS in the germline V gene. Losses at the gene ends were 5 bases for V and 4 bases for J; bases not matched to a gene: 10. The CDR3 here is CASSTPGQNFYGYTF. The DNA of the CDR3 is TGTGCCAGCAGTACTCCGGGACAGAACTTCTATGGCTACACCTTC.

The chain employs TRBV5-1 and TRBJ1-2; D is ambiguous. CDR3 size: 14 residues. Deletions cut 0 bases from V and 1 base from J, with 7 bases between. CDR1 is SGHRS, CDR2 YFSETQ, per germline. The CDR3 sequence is CASSLESVNYGYTF. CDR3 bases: TGCGCCAGCAGCTTGGAATCGGTTAACTATGGCTACACCTTC.

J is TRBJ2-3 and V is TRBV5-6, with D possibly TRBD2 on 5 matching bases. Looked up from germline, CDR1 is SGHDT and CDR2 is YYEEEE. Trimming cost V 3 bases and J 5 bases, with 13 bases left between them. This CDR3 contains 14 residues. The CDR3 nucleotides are TGTGCCAGCAGCTCCGCAACCCGGGAAGATACGCAGTATTTT. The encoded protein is CASSSATREDTQYF.

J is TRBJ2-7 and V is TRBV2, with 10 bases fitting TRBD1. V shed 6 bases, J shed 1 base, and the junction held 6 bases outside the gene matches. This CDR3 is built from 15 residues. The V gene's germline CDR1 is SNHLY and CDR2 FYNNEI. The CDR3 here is CASRPGTGASYEQYF. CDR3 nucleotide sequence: TGTGCCAGCAGACCCGGGACAGGGGCGTCCTACGAGCAGTACTTC. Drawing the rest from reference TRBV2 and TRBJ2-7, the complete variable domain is EPEVTQTPSHQVTQMGQEVILRCVPISNHLYFYWYRQILGQKVEFLVSFYNNEISEKSEIFDDQFSVERPDGSNFTLKIRSTKLEDSAMYFCASRPGTGASYEQYFGPGTRLTVT.

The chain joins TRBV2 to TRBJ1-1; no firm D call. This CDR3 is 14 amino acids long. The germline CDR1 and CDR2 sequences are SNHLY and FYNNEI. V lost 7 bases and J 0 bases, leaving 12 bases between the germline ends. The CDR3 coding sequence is TGTGCCAGCAATGAGCTAGGTATGAACACTGAAGCTTTCTTT. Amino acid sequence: CASNELGMNTEAFF.

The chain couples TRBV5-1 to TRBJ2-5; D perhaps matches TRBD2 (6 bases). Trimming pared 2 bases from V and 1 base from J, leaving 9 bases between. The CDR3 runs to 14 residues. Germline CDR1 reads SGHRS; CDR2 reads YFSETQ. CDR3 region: CASSFPGGQETQYF. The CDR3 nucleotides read TGCGCCAGCAGCTTTCCCGGGGGCCAAGAGACCCAGTACTTC.

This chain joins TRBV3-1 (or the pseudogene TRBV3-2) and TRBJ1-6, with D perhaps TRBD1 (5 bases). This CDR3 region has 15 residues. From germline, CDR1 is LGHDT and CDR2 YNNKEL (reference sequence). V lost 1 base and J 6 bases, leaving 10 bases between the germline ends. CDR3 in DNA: TGTGCCAGCAGCCAAGTCCCCAGGGCTAATTCACCCCTCCACTTT. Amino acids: CASSQVPRANSPLHF.

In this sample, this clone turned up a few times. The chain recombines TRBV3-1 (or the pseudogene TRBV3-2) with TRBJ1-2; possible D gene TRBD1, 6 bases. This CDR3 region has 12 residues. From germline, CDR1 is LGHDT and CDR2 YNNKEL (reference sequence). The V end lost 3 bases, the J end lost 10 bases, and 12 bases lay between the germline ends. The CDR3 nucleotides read TGTGCCAGCAGCCAGAGGGCAGGGGACTACACCTTC. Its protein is CASSQRAGDYTF.

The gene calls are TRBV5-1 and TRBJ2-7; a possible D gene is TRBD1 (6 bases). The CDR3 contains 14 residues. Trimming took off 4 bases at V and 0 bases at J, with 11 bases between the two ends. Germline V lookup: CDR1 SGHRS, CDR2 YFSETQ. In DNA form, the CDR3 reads TGCGCCAGCAGCATACACAGGGACTCCTACGAGCAGTACTTC. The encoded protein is CASSIHRDSYEQYF.

Here the CDR3 DNA reads TGTGCCAGTAGTGGGCAGGGGGCAGGAGGGGCCAACGTCCTGACTTTC. Translation gives CASSGQGAGGANVLTF. The rearrangement links TRBV19 to TRBJ2-6; 8 nucleotides agree with TRBD1. In germline, CDR1 is LNHDA, CDR2 SQIVND (reference sequence). With V trimmed by 5 bases and J by 4 bases, 7 bases remained unmatched. The CDR3 runs 16 residues.

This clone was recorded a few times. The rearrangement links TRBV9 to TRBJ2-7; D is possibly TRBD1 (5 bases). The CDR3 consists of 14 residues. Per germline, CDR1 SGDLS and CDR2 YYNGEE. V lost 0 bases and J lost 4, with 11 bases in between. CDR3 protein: CASSVGEGAYEQYF. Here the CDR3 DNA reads TGTGCCAGCAGCGTAGGGGAAGGGGCGTACGAGCAGTACTTC.

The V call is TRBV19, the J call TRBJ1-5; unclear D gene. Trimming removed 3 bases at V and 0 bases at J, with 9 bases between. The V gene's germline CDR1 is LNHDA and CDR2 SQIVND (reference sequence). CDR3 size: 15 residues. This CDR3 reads CASSIGQYSNQPQHF. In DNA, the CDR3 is TGTGCCAGTAGTATTGGGCAGTATAGCAATCAGCCCCAGCATTTT.

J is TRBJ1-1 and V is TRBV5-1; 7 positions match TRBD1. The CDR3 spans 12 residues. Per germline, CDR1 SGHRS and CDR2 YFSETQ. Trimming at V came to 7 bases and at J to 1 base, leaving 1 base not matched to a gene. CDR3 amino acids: CASGTENTEAFF. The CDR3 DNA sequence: TGCGCCAGCGGGACAGAGAACACTGAAGCTTTCTTT.

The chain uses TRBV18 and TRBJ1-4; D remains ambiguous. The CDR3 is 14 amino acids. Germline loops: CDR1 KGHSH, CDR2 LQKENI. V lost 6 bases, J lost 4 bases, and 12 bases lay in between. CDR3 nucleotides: TGTGCCAGCTCCCCGAGCGTTGATAATGAAAAACTGTTTTTT. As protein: CASSPSVDNEKLFF.

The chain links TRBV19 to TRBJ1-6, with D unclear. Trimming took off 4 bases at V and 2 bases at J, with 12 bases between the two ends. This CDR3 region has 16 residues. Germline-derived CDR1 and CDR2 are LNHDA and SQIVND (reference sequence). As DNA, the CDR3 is TGTGCCAGTAGTAGTGGCCGCCTCACCTATAATTCACCCCTCCACTTT. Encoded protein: CASSSGRLTYNSPLHF.

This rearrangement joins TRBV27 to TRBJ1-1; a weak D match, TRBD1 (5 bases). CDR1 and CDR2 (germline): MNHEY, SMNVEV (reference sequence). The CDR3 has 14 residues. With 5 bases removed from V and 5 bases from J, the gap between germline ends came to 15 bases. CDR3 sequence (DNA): TGTGCCAGCAGTCGCCCCCCAGGGATAACTGAAGCTTTCTTT. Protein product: CASSRPPGITEAFF.

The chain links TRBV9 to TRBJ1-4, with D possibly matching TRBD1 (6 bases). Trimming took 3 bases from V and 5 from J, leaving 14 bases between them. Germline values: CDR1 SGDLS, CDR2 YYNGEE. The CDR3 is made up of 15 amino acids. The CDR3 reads CASSASWTVNEKLFF. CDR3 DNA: TGTGCCAGCAGCGCCTCCTGGACAGTAAATGAAAAACTGTTTTTT.